Each of the 23 T cell receptor beta chains below was sequenced from the same sample in a study of identical twins. A single record per CDR3 protein comes from TCRdb applying MiXCR to the 5' RACE reads. The sample shows 600,000 to 800,000 distinct CDR3 sequences, around 20% of them seen only once. Separately, the same data were catalogued under a study of T cells expressing NK-cell markers.

The sequenced material came from PBMCs. These TCRs come from a woman between 18 and 29 years old in good health.

This clonotype was counted only a few times. The chain employs TRBV7-2 and TRBJ2-1; D call uncertain. Per the germline V gene, CDR1 is SGHTA and CDR2 is FQGNSA. CDR3 length equals 18 residues. Trimming took 3 bases from V and 6 from J, leaving 24 bases between them. CDR3 in amino acids: CASSFSPSAGSRSNEQFF. In nucleotides, the CDR3 is TGTGCCAGCAGCTTCAGCCCGTCAGCAGGTTCTAGAAGCAATGAGCAGTTCTTC.

V is TRBV28 and J is TRBJ2-1; 9 nucleotides agree with TRBD1. V dropped 0 bases and J dropped 4; count of bases not matched to a gene: 7. CDR1 is MDHEN and CDR2 is SYDVKM in the germline V gene. CDR3 length equals 17 residues. The CDR3 protein is CASSLWPGTGSYNEQFF. CDR3 sequence (DNA): TGTGCCAGCAGTTTATGGCCGGGGACAGGGAGTTACAATGAGCAGTTCTTC.

This clonotype was counted between two and nine times. This chain connects TRBV20-1 to TRBJ2-3, with a tentative D call TRBD1 (5 bases). CDR3 length: 12 residues. The V end lost 5 bases, the J end lost 6 bases, and 12 bases lay between the germline ends. From germline, CDR1 is DFQATT and CDR2 SNEGSKA (reference sequence). The CDR3 DNA follows: TGCAGTGCTGGCAGGGTATCGGATACGCAGTATTTT. This translates into CSAGRVSDTQYF.

V gene TRBV7-9 combines with J gene TRBJ2-5, with D tentatively TRBD2 (6 bases). The CDR3 sequence is 15 residues long. V lost 2 bases and J 5 bases, leaving 15 bases between the germline ends. Germline CDR1 is SEHNR and CDR2 is FQNEAQ (reference sequence). The CDR3 spells CASSLTGEWWETQYF. The DNA of the CDR3 is TGTGCCAGCAGCTTAACGGGAGAATGGTGGGAGACCCAGTACTTC.

The chain couples TRBV11-2 to TRBJ2-7; TRBD2 matches 7 bases. In germline, CDR1 is SGHAT, CDR2 FQNNGV. The CDR3 extends over 15 amino acids. The junction had 6 bases not matched to a gene; V was cut back by 2 bases and J by 2 bases. The CDR3, as DNA: TGTGCCAGCAGCTTAATAGGGGAGGGGACCTACGAGCAGTACTTC. Translation: CASSLIGEGTYEQYF.

This clonotype showed up many times. V and J are TRBV29-1 and TRBJ2-2; unclear D gene. CDR3 size: 13 residues. The germline V and J ends were trimmed by 3 bases and 5 bases, with 10 bases remaining between them. Germline CDR1 and CDR2: SQVTM and ANQGSEA. CDR3 loop: CSVDRGRTGELFF. CDR3 DNA: TGCAGCGTTGATCGCGGAAGGACCGGGGAGCTGTTTTTT.

This clonotype was recorded a few times. The rearrangement joins TRBV5-5 to TRBJ2-5; no reliable D call. Trimming shortened V by 4 bases and J by 5 bases, and 12 bases separated the two germline ends. This CDR3 spans 13 amino acids. CDR1 is SGHKS and CDR2 is YYEKEE in the germline V gene (reference sequence). The CDR3 bases are TGTGCCAGCAGCCTCCCCCCCGAGGAGACCCAGTACTTC. Residues: CASSLPPEETQYF.

This rearrangement joins TRBV9 to TRBJ2-2; 9 bases are shared with TRBD1. The CDR3 is 16 amino acids. Per the germline V gene, CDR1 is SGDLS and CDR2 is YYNGEE. The ends lost 1 base at V and 6 bases at J; junction bases unmatched: 7. For the CDR3, the DNA is TGTGCCAGCAGCGTAACAGGGGGCGTTGGAGCCGGGGAGCTGTTTTTT. Translation: CASSVTGGVGAGELFF. Full variable domain (missing parts from reference TRBV9 and TRBJ2-2): DSGVTQTPKHLITATGQRVTLRCSPRSGDLSVYWYQQSLDQGLQFLIQYYNGEERAKGNILERFSAQQFPDLHSELNLSSLELGDSALYFCASSVTGGVGAGELFFGEGSRLTVL.

CDR3 residues: CATSDRDNEQFF. The CDR3 nucleotides are TGTGCCACCAGTGACCGCGACAATGAGCAGTTCTTC. The chain couples TRBV24-1 to TRBJ2-1; D unresolved. Germline CDR1 KGHDR, CDR2 SFDVKD. The V gene lost 4 bases and the J gene lost 5 bases, with 5 bases spanning the gap. The CDR3 runs 12 residues.

Many counts were recorded for this clonotype. The chain's CDR3 is CASSSQQWGANEQFF. For the CDR3, the DNA is TGCGCCAGCAGCTCTCAACAGTGGGGGGCCAATGAGCAGTTCTTC. The chain is built from TRBV5-1 and TRBJ2-1, with D tentatively TRBD1 or TRBD2 (6 bases each). Trimming removed 3 bases at V and 6 bases at J, with 16 bases between. Germline CDR1 reads SGHRS; CDR2 reads YFSETQ. The CDR3 is made up of 15 amino acids.

The V gene is TRBV6-5, the J gene TRBJ2-6, with D uncertain. CDR1 and CDR2 from the germline V gene are MNHEY and SVGAGI. The V end was cut by 2 bases, the J end by 2 bases, with 10 bases between. CDR3 length equals 16 residues. DNA for the CDR3: TGTGCCAGCAGTTACGCTCGGGTAACTGGGGCCAACGTCCTGACTTTC. This sequence encodes CASSYARVTGANVLTF.

Only a few counts were recorded for this clonotype. This CDR3 is CATSLRGTSEQFF. CDR3 DNA: TGTGCCACCAGCCTGAGGGGGACCTCAGAGCAGTTCTTC. The chain recombines TRBV24-1 with TRBJ2-1; possibly TRBD1 for D (6 bases). Per the germline V gene, CDR1 is KGHDR and CDR2 is SFDVKD. This CDR3 spans 13 amino acids. V lost 7 bases to trimming and J lost 10 bases, with 16 bases between them.

As DNA, the CDR3 is TGTGCCAGTAGTAAGGGGGCCGCTTTTTTCCGGAACACTGAAGCTTTCTTT. Its protein is CASSKGAAFFRNTEAFF. The chain links TRBV6-1 to TRBJ1-1, with 7 positions matching TRBD1. The CDR3 contains 17 residues. J was trimmed by 1 base and V by 9 bases; bases with no gene match: 17. The germline gives CDR1 MNHNS, CDR2 SASEGT.

The chain has TRBV29-1 and TRBJ2-1; D unclear. Germline V gene sequence: CDR1 SQVTM, CDR2 ANQGSEA. V lost 4 bases to trimming and J lost 6 bases, with 13 bases between them. This CDR3 comprises 13 residues. The DNA of the CDR3 is TGCAGCGTTGTGAACGACTTGCCCAATGAGCAGTTCTTC. Translating gives CSVVNDLPNEQFF.

This clonotype was counted many times. This rearrangement joins TRBV5-1 to TRBJ2-1; the D is unclear. The CDR3 has 13 amino acids. The ends were cut back, 2 bases at V and 6 bases at J, with 9 bases in the middle. CDR1 SGHRS and CDR2 YFSETQ come from the germline V gene. In DNA, the CDR3 is TGCGCCAGCAGCTTCCCGACATCCAATGAGCAGTTCTTC. This translates into CASSFPTSNEQFF.

The gene calls are TRBV6-1 and TRBJ2-7, with 7 bases matching TRBD1. Germline values: CDR1 MNHNS, CDR2 SASEGT. V trimming: 6 bases; J trimming: 7 bases; junction bases outside the gene matches: 9. The length of the CDR3 is 13 residues. The CDR3 loop is CASRQGSTGEQYF. The CDR3 DNA is TGTGCCAGCAGACAGGGGTCAACGGGGGAGCAGTACTTC.

The V and J genes are TRBV5-1 and TRBJ2-2; 10 nucleotides agree with TRBD1. The germline V gene encodes CDR1 SGHRS and CDR2 YFSETQ. V lost 4 bases to trimming and J lost 3 bases; unmatched junction nucleotides: 3. This CDR3 has 15 residues. CDR3 protein: CASSRGQGYTGELFF. DNA of the CDR3: TGCGCCAGCAGCAGGGGACAGGGGTACACCGGGGAGCTGTTTTTT.

The CDR3 loop is CSVEAGRVDEQYF. CDR3 sequence (DNA): TGCAGCGTTGAGGCGGGACGGGTCGACGAGCAGTACTTC. This chain connects TRBV29-1 to TRBJ2-7; tentative D call: TRBD2 (6 bases). CDR3 length: 13 amino acids. From germline, CDR1 is SQVTM and CDR2 ANQGSEA. V dropped 3 bases and J dropped 5 bases, with 14 bases sitting between them.

Concerning this clonotype itself: A clone one base away is much larger, so this may be a read error. The rearrangement joins TRBV6-1 to TRBJ1-2; D unclear. This CDR3 has 12 amino acids. From germline, CDR1 is MNHNS and CDR2 SASEGT. V lost 0 bases and J lost 5, with 4 bases in between. The DNA of the CDR3 is TGTGCCAGCAGTGAAGCGGGGTATGGCTACACCTTC. Its protein product is CASSEAGYGYTF.

There are a few counts of this clonotype. V is TRBV6-4 and J is TRBJ2-6; D assignment may be TRBD1 or TRBD2 (5 bases each). V was clipped by 0 bases and J by 4 bases, with 10 bases between them. The CDR3 totals 16 residues. The germline V gene encodes CDR1 MRHNA and CDR2 SNTAGT. CDR3 loop: CASSDSWGPGANVLTF. The CDR3 DNA reads TGTGCCAGCAGTGACTCGTGGGGACCCGGGGCCAACGTCCTGACTTTC.

The J gene is TRBJ2-1, the V gene TRBV9, with D tentatively TRBD2 (6 bases). The V gene lost 0 bases and the J gene lost 6 bases, with 16 bases spanning the gap. The CDR3 runs 16 residues. CDR1 and CDR2 from the germline V gene are SGDLS and YYNGEE. The CDR3 DNA sequence: TGTGCCAGCAGCGTAGGGTTCGGGAGAGGTTCCAATGAGCAGTTCTTC. This translates into CASSVGFGRGSNEQFF.

This clonotype was found many times. The chain couples TRBV15 to TRBJ2-5; unclear D gene. V lost 1 base, J lost 5 bases, and 5 bases lay in between. This CDR3 comprises 12 residues. In germline, CDR1 is LNHNV, CDR2 YYDKDF (reference sequence). CDR3 in amino acids: CATSRVGETQYF. The CDR3, as DNA: TGTGCCACCAGCAGAGTGGGGGAGACCCAGTACTTC.

The chain joins TRBV7-2 to TRBJ2-2; D is perhaps TRBD1 (6 bases). V shed 3 bases and J shed 7 bases, with 9 bases lying between them. Germline CDR1 SGHTA, CDR2 FQGNSA. CDR3 length equals 13 residues. The CDR3 DNA is TGTGCCAGCAGCTTCAGCAGGGGCGGGGAGCTGTTTTTT. Its translation is CASSFSRGGELFF. The variable domain in full, with the rest retrieved from reference TRBV7-2 and TRBJ2-2, is GAGVSQSPSNKVTEKGKDVELRCDPISGHTALYWYRQSLGQGLEFLIYFQGNSAPDKSGLPSDRFSAERTGGSVSTLTIQRTQQEDSAVYLCASSFSRGGELFFGEGSRLTVL.